The entry that follows covers one T cell receptor beta chain sequence. The antigen it recognizes is unknown. Base qualities are not provided; no much larger clone lies one nucleotide away. This record comes from a study of cytomegalovirus exposure and HLA in healthy donors (TCRdb year 2017). Turning to the overall study: According to a later analysis, the 120 or so validation repertoires were produced on the same platform as the roughly 700 repertoires of the first cohort. The study aimed to test whether signatures of past pathogen exposure could be identified by cataloging public T cell receptors. The study combined high-throughput TCR immunosequencing, statistical association of individual TCRs with disease status, and machine learning to predict cytomegalovirus infection status. In addition to the first cohort of 666 subjects, a separate validation cohort of 120 different subjects was used.

Donors formed part of the validation cohort, which comprised 120 subjects and was distinct from the first cohort of 550 to 850 subjects. The CDR3 has 15 amino acids, counting the end cysteine and phenylalanine. Just CDR3 DNA is preserved here, 45 bases in frame from base 1. Library generation was performed with the immunoSEQ multiplex PCR assay. For the original study's pipeline: A statistical classification framework was developed to diagnose cytomegalovirus status using the catalog of TCR beta chain sequences. TCRdb's version of the immuneACCESS table is confined to in-frame rearrangements and falls short of the full clone set. An unresolved V gene accounts for under half of the shortfall where checked; the remainder is of unknown origin. The V and J calls and clone size were taken over from that table, and D and trimming were inferred from the DNA. Here the sample has 90,000 to 150,000 clones; roughly nine tenths occur a single time. About 4.5% of the sample rests with the top ten.

Findings and caveats that apply to the study as a whole: The authors suggested that the approach could potentially be generalized to other disease states and immunological phenotypes. A later analysis lacked HLA typing for the validation cohort, so it scored co-occurrence in that cohort across all 120 or so repertoires. Cytomegalovirus status was reported to be diagnosed by the classifier with high specificity and sensitivity in both the original and validation cohorts. Across donors, most TCR sequences were observed very rarely, whereas some public TCRs were present in many individuals. A later analysis found that TCRs clustered in the first cohort also tended to co-occur in the roughly 120 validation repertoires, with just under 95% of cluster scores above 0. A few of the identified cytomegalovirus-associated TCR beta chains were confirmed in vitro to be specific for cytomegalovirus antigens. The study listed approximately 150 TCR beta chains as associated with cytomegalovirus.

The origin of this receptor is a man younger than 30 in good health and CMV-seropositive. Sequenced input: PBMCs. The chain joins TRBV21-1 to TRBJ1-5; TRBD1 reflects the table's D call only, with no check against the DNA. TRBV21-1 constitutes a pseudogene. The CDR3 region: CASSIDRGRFQPQHF. The sequenced DNA is TGTGCCAGCAGCATTGACAGGGGGAGGTTTCAGCCCCAGCATTTT.